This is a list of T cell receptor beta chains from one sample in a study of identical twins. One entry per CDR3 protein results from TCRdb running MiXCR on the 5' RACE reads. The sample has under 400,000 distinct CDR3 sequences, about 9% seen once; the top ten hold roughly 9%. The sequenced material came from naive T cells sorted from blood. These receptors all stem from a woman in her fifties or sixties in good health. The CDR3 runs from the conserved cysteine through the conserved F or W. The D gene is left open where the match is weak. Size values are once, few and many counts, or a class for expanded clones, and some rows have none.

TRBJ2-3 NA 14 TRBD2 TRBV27 CASSLRAGGNTQYF TGTGCCAGCAGTTTAAGGGCGGGAGGGAATACGCAGTATTTT
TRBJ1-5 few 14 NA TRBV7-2 CASSLPGQEQPQHF TGTGCCAGCAGCTTACCCGGACAAGAGCAGCCCCAGCATTTT
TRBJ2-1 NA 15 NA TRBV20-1 CSASQVAPFHNEQFF TGCAGTGCTAGTCAGGTTGCCCCCTTCCACAATGAGCAGTTCTTC
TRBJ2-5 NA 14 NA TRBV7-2 CASSLGGFQETQYF TGTGCCAGCAGCTTAGGGGGCTTTCAGGAGACCCAGTACTTC
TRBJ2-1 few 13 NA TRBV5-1 CASYSGSYNEQFF TGCGCCAGTTATTCGGGCTCCTACAATGAGCAGTTCTTC
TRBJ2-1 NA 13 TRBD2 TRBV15 CAIPGGSYNEQFF TGTGCCATCCCGGGAGGCTCCTACAATGAGCAGTTCTTC
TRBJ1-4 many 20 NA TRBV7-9 CASSLGWGQGLMATNEKLFF TGTGCCAGCAGCTTAGGATGGGGACAAGGATTAATGGCAACTAATGAAAAACTGTTTTTT
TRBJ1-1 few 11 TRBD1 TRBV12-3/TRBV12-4 CASSFRDRPFF TGTGCCAGCAGTTTTCGGGACAGGCCTTTCTTT
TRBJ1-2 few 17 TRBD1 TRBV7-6 CASSLVTGDRGNNGYTF TGTGCCAGCAGCTTAGTTACGGGGGACAGGGGTAATAATGGCTACACCTTC
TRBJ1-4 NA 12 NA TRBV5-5 CASRITNEKLFF TGTGCCAGCAGGATAACTAATGAAAAACTGTTTTTT
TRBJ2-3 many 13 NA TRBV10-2 CASSGPDSDTQYF TGCGCCAGCAGCGGCCCCGACAGCGATACGCAGTATTTT
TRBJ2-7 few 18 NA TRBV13 CASSLEGHLDGRGYEQYF TGTGCCAGCAGCTTAGAGGGCCATCTGGACGGCCGGGGATACGAGCAGTACTTC
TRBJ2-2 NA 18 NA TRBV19 CASRGGGSGKASTGELFF TGTGCCAGCCGTGGGGGCGGGAGCGGTAAGGCGAGCACCGGGGAGCTGTTTTTT
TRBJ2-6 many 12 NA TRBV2 CASSDGANVLTF TGTGCCAGCAGTGACGGGGCCAACGTCCTGACTTTC
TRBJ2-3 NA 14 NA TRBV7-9 CASSFGGDSNTQYF TGTGCCAGCAGCTTTGGCGGGGACAGCAATACGCAGTATTTT
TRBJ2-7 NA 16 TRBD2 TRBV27 CASSFSGLAGSYEQYF TGTGCCAGCAGTTTCTCGGGACTAGCGGGAAGCTACGAGCAGTACTTC
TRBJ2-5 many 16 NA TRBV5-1 CASSLDVTRQLETQYF TGCGCCAGCAGCTTGGACGTTACCAGGCAATTAGAGACCCAGTACTTC
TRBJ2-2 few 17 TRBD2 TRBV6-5 CASSWGLAGLNTGELFF TGTGCCAGCAGTTGGGGACTAGCGGGACTAAACACCGGGGAGCTGTTTTTT
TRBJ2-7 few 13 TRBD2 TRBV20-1 CSAHPSGRYEQYF TGCAGTGCACACCCTAGCGGGAGATACGAGCAGTACTTC
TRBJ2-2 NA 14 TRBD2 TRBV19 CASQAGLNTGELFF TGTGCCAGCCAAGCGGGACTGAACACCGGGGAGCTGTTTTTT
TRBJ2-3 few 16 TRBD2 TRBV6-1 CASSTGTTSSTDTQYF TGTGCCAGCAGTACCGGGACTACCTCTAGCACAGATACGCAGTATTTT
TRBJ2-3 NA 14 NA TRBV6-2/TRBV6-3 CATQDPSRADTQYF TGTGCCACCCAGGACCCGTCGCGGGCAGATACGCAGTATTTT
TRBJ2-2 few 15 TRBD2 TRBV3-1 CASSQERGRTGELFF TGTGCCAGCAGCCAAGAGCGCGGGAGAACCGGGGAGCTGTTTTTT
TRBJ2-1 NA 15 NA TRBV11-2 CASSLDPTPANEQFF TGTGCCAGCAGCTTAGACCCCACTCCAGCTAATGAGCAGTTCTTC
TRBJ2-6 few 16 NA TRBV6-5 CASSTSESYGANVLTF TGTGCCAGCAGTACCTCAGAGAGTTATGGGGCCAACGTCCTGACTTTC
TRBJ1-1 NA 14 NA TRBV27 CASSWGVTYTEAFF TGTGCCAGCAGTTGGGGGGTTACGTACACTGAAGCTTTCTTT
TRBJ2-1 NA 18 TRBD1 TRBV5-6 CASSPTGGLESSYNEQFF TGTGCCAGCAGTCCGACAGGGGGCTTAGAGAGCTCCTACAATGAGCAGTTCTTC
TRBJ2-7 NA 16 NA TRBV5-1 CASSPRGGARGDEQYF TGCGCCAGCAGCCCCCGAGGGGGGGCAAGGGGCGACGAGCAGTACTTC
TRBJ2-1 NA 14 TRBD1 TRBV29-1 CSGNNRGPYNEQFF TGCAGCGGAAATAACAGGGGCCCCTACAATGAGCAGTTCTTC
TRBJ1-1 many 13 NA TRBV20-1 CSATDRMNTEAFF TGCAGTGCAACCGACAGGATGAACACTGAAGCTTTCTTT
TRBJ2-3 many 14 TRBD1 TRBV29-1 CSGDREGLGHTQYF TGCAGCGGAGACAGGGAAGGTCTGGGTCATACGCAGTATTTT